This T cell receptor (beta chain) was documented in a study of T-cell reconstitution after alpha-beta-depleted transplantation in children. This clonotype was counted ten times or more. No antigen is known for it. The study, taken as a whole, reports: By one year post-transplant, T-cell counts and diversity largely arose from T cells that were newly produced. Roughly two months post-transplant, alpha-beta T cells reportedly originated from several hundred graft clones that had expanded. The origin of high day-60 TCRbeta diversity in some patients lay in surviving recipient T cells and thymic progenitors.

Preparation of the TCRbeta library was carried out with unique molecular identifiers. In TCRdb, the PCR reads were re-called with MiXCR into one record per CDR3 protein. The sample holds 120,000 or so distinct CDR3 sequences, 23% seen once. V was clipped by 5 bases and J by 7 bases; unmatched bases: 6. The CDR3 consists of 14 residues. In germline, CDR1 is SQVTM, CDR2 ANQGSEA. The sample in question was PBMCs, mostly from graft donor cells, obtained 180 days after TCRalphabeta/CD19-depleted stem cell transplant. The clonotype originates from a male patient aged 2 to 10 who had a stem cell transplant for chronic granulomatous disease, so the T cells may come from the graft donor. The chain recombines TRBV29-1 with TRBJ2-2; 11 positions match TRBD2. In DNA, the CDR3 is TGCAGCGTTACTAGCGGGAGATCGGTCGGGGAGCTGTTTTTT. Its translation is CSVTSGRSVGELFF.